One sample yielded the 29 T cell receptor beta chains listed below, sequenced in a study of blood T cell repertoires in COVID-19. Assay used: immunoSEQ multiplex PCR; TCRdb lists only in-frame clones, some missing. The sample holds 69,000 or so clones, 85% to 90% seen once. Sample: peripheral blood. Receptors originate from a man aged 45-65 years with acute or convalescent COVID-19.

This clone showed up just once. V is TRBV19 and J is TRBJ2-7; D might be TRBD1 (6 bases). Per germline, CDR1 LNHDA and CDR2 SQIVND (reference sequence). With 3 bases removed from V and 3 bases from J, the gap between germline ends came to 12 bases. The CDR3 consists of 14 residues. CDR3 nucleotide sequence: TGTGCCAGTAGTATTCAAACAGGGAACTACGAGCAGTACTTC. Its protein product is CASSIQTGNYEQYF.

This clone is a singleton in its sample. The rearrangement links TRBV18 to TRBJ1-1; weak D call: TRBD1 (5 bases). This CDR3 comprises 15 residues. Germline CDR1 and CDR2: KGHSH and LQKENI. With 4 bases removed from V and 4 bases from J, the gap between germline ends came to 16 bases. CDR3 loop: CASSHNSGSSTEAFF. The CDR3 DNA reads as TGTGCCAGCTCACACAACTCAGGGTCATCCACTGAAGCTTTCTTT.

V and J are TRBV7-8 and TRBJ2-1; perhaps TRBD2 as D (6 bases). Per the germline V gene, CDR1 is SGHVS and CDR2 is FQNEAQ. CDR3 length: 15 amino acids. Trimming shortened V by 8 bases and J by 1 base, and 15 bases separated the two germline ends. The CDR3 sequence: CASGGWEYSYNEQFF. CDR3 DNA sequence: TGTGCCAGCGGGGGGTGGGAGTATTCCTACAATGAGCAGTTCTTC.

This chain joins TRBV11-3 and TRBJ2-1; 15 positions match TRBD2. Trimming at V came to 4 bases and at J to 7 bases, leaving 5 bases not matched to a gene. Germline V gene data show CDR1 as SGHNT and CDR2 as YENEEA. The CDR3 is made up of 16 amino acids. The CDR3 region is CASSSGLAGGGNEQFF. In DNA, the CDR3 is TGTGCCAGCAGCTCGGGACTAGCGGGAGGAGGGAATGAGCAGTTCTTC.

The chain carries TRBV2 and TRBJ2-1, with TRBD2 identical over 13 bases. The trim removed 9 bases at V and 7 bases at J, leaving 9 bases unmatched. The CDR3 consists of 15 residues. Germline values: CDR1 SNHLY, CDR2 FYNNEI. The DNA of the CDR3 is TGTGCCAGTACTAGCGGGAGGGCCCGGGGGAATGAGCAGTTCTTC. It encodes CASTSGRARGNEQFF. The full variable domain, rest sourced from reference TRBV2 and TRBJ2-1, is EPEVTQTPSHQVTQMGQEVILRCVPISNHLYFYWYRQILGQKVEFLVSFYNNEISEKSEIFDDQFSVERPDGSNFTLKIRSTKLEDSAMYFCASTSGRARGNEQFFGPGTRLTVL.

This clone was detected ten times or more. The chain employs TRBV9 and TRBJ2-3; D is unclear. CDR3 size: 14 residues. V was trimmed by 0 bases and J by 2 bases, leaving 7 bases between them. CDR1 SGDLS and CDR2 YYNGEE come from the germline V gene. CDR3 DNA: TGTGCCAGCAGCGTAGAAATATACACAGATACGCAGTATTTT. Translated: CASSVEIYTDTQYF. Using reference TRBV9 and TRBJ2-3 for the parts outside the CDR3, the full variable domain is DSGVTQTPKHLITATGQRVTLRCSPRSGDLSVYWYQQSLDQGLQFLIQYYNGEERAKGNILERFSAQQFPDLHSELNLSSLELGDSALYFCASSVEIYTDTQYFGPGTRLTVL.

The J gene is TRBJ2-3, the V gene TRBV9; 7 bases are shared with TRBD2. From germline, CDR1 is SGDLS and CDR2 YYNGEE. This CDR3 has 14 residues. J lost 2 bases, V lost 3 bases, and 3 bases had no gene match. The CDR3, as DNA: TGTGCCAGCAGCGCGGGACTAACCACAGATACGCAGTATTTT. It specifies CASSAGLTTDTQYF.

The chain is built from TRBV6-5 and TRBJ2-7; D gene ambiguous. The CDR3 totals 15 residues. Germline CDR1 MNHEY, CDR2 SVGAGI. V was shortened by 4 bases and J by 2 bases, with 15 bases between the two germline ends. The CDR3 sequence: CASSFSAIKTYEQYF. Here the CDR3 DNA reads TGTGCCAGCAGTTTTTCTGCGATTAAAACCTACGAGCAGTACTTC.

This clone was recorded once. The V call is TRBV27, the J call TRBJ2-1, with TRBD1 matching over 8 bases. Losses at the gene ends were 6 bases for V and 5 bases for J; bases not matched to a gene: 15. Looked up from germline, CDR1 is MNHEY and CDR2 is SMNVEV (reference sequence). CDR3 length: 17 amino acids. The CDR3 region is CASSKPPRTGFHNEQFF. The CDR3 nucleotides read TGTGCCAGCAGCAAGCCACCGCGGACAGGGTTTCACAATGAGCAGTTCTTC.

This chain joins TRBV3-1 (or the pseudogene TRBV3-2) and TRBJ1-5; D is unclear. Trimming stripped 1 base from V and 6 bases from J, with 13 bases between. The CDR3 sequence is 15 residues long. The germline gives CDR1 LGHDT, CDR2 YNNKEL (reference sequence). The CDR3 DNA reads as TGTGCCAGCAGCCAAGGAAGCGGGAAGAGTCAGCCCCAGCATTTT. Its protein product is CASSQGSGKSQPQHF.

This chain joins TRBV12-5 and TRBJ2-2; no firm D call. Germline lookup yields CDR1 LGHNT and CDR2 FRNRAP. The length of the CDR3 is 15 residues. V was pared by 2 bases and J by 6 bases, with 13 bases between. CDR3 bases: TGTGCTAGTGGTTTGACAATAGAGGTTCCCGGGGAGCTGTTTTTT. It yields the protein CASGLTIEVPGELFF.

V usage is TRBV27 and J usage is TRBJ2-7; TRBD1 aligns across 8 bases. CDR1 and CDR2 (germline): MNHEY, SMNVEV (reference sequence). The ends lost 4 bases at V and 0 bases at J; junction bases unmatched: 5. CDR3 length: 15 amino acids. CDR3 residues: CASSSRDRGSYEQYF. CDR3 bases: TGTGCCAGCAGTTCTCGAGACAGGGGCTCCTACGAGCAGTACTTC.

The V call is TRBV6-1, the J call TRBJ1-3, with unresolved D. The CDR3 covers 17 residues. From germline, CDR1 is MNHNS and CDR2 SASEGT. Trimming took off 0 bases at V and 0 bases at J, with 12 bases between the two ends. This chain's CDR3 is CASSEALTYSSGNTIYF. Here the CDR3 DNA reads TGTGCCAGCAGTGAAGCGCTGACCTACAGCTCTGGAAACACCATATATTTT.

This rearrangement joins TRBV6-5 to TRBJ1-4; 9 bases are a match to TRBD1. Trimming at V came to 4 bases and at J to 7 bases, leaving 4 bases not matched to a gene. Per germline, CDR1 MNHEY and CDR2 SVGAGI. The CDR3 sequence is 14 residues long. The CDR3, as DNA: TGTGCCAGCAGTTGGACAGGGGCGAGTGAAAAACTGTTTTTT. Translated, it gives CASSWTGASEKLFF.

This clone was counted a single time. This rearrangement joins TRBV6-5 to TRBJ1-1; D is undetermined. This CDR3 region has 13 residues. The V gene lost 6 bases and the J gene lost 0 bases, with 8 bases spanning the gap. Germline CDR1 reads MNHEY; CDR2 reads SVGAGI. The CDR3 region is CASSSTVNTEAFF. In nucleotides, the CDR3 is TGTGCCAGCAGCTCAACGGTGAACACTGAAGCTTTCTTT.

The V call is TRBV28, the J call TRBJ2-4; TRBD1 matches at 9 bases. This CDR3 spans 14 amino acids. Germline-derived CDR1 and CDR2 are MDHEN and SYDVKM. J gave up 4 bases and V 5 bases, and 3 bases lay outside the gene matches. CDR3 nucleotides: TGTGCCAGCAGTACACAGGGGGCAAAAAACATTCAGTACTTC. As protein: CASSTQGAKNIQYF.

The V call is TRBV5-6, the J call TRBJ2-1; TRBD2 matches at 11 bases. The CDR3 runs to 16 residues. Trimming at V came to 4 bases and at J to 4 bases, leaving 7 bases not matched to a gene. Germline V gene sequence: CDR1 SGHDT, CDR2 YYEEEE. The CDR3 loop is CASSPTGLAAYNEQFF. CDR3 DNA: TGTGCCAGCAGCCCCACGGGACTAGCGGCGTACAATGAGCAGTTCTTC.

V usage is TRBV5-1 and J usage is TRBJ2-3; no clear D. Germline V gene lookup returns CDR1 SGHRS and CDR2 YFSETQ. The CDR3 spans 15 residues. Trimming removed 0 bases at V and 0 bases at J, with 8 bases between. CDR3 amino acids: CASSLDTSSTDTQYF. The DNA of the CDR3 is TGCGCCAGCAGCTTGGACACCTCTAGCACAGATACGCAGTATTTT.

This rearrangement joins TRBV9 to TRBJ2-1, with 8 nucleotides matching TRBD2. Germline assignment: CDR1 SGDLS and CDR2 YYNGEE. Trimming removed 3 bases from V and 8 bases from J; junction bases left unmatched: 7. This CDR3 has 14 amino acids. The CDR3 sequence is CASSAGGGFHEQFF. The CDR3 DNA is TGTGCCAGCAGCGCTGGCGGGGGGTTTCATGAGCAGTTCTTC.

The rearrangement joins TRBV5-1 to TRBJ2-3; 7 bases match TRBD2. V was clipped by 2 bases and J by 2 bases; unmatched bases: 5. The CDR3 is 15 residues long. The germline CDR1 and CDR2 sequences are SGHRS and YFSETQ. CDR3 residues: CASSFMSGTTDTQYF. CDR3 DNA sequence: TGCGCCAGCAGCTTTATGAGCGGGACCACAGATACGCAGTATTTT.

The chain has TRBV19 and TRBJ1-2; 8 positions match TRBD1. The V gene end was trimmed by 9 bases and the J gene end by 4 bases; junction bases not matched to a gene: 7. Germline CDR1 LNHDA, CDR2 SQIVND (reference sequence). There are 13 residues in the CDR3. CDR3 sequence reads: CASGQGASYGYTF. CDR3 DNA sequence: TGTGCCAGCGGTCAGGGGGCCAGCTATGGCTACACCTTC.

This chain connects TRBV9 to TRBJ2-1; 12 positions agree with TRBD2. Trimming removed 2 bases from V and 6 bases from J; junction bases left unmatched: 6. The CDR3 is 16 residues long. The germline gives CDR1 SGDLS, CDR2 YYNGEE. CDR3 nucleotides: TGTGCCAGCAGCGTGAGACTAGCGGGAGAACGCAATGAGCAGTTCTTC. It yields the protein CASSVRLAGERNEQFF.

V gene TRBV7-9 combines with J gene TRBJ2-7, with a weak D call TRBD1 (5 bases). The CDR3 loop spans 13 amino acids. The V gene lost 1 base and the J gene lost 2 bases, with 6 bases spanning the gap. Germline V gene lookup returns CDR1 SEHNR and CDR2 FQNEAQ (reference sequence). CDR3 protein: CASSLGGPYEQYF. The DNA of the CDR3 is TGTGCCAGCAGCTTAGGGGGCCCCTACGAGCAGTACTTC. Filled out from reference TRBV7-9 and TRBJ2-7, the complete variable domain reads DTGVSQNPRHKITKRGQNVTFRCDPISEHNRLYWYRQTLGQGPEFLTYFQNEAQLEKSRLLSDRFSAERPKGSFSTLEIQRTEQGDSAMYLCASSLGGPYEQYFGPGTRLTVT.

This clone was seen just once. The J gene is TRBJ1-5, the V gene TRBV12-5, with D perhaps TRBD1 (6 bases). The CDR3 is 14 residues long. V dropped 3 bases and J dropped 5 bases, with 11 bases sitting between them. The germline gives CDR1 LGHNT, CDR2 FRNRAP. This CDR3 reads CASGLGTWDQPQHF. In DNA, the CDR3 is TGTGCTAGTGGTTTAGGGACATGGGATCAGCCCCAGCATTTT.

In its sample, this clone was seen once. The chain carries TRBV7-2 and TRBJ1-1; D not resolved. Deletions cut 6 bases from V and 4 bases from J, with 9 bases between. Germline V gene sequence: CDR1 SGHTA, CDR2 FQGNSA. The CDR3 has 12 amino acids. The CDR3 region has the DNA TGTGCCAGCAGTCCCGACATCACTGAAGCTTTCTTT. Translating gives CASSPDITEAFF.

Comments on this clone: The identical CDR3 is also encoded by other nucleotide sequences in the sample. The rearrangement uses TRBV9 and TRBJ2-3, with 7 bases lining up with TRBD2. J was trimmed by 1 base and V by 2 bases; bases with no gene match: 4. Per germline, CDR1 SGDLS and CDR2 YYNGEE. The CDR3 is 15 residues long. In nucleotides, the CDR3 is TGTGCCAGCAGCGTTCTTGCGGGAGGCACAGATACGCAGTATTTT. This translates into CASSVLAGGTDTQYF.

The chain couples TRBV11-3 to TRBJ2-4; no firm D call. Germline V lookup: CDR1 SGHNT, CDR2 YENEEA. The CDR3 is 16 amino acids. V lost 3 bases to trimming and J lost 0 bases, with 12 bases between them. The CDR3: CASSLRLTIAKNIQYF. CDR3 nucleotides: TGTGCCAGCAGCTTGAGGCTCACTATAGCCAAAAACATTCAGTACTTC.

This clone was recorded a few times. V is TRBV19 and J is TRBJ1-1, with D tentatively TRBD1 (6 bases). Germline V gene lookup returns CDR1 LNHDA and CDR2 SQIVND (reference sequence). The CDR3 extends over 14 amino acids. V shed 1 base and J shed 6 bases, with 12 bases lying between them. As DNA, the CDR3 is TGTGCCAGTAGTATAGCCCAGGGGATCTCTGAAGCTTTCTTT. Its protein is CASSIAQGISEAFF.

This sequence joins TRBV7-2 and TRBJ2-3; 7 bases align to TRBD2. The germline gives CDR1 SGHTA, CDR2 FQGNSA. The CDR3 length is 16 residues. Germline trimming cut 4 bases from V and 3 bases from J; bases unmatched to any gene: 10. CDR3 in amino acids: CASSSGGLAATDTQYF. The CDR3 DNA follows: TGTGCCAGCAGCTCCGGTGGGCTAGCGGCAACAGATACGCAGTATTTT.